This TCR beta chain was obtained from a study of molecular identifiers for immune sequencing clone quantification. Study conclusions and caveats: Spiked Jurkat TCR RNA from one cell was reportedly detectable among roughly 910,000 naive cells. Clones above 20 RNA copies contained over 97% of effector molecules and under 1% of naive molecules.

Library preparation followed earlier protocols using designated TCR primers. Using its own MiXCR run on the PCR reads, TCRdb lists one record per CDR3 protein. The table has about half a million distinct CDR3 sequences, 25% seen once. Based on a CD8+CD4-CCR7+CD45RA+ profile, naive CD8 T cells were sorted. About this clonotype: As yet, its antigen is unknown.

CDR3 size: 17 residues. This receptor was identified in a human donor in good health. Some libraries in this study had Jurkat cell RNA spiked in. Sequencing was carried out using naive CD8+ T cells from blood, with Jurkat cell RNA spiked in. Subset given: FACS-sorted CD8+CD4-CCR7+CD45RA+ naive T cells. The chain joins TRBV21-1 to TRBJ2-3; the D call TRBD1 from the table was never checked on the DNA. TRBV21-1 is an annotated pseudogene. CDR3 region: CASSKEESRDNTDTQYF. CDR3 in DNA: TGTGCCAGCAGCAAAGAAGAGAGCAGGGACAACACAGATACGCAGTATTTT.